The subject of this entry is one T cell receptor (beta chain). In germline, CDR1 is MNHEY, CDR2 SVGAGI. CDR3 length: 11 amino acids. The V end lost 8 bases, the J end lost 8 bases, and 10 bases lay between the germline ends. The data were produced by immunoSEQ multiplex PCR, yet TCRdb's version contains in-frame clones alone and is incomplete. The sample has under 250,000 clones; approximately 90% are singletons. This sample was included in a study of blood T cell repertoires in COVID-19. Looking at the study overall: Whether acute or convalescent, the COVID-19 samples came from the United States, Italy and Spain. The analysed material was cDNA or gDNA that came from T cells, B-cell-depleted T cells, or PBMCs.

The sequence came from a man aged 50 to 59 with COVID-19, enrolled during active disease. The rearrangement links TRBV6-5 to TRBJ2-1, with D perhaps matching TRBD1 (6 bases). The sample taken for sequencing was peripheral blood. The CDR3 DNA is TGTGCCAGCTCCAGGGGCCATGAGCAGTTCTTC. Its translation is CASSRGHEQFF.